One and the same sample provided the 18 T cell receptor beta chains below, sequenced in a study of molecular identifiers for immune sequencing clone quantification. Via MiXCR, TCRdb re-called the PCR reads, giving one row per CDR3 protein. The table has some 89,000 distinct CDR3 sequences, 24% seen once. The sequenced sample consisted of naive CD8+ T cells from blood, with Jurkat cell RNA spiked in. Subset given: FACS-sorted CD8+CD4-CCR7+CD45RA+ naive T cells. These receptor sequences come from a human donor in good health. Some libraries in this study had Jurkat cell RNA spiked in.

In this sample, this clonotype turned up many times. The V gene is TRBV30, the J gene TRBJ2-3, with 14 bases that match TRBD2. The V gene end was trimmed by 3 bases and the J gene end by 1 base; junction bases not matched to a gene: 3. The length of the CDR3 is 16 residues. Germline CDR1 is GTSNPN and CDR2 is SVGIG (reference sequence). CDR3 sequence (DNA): TGTGCCTGGAGGGGACTAGCGGGAGAGGGCACAGATACGCAGTATTTT. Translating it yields CAWRGLAGEGTDTQYF.

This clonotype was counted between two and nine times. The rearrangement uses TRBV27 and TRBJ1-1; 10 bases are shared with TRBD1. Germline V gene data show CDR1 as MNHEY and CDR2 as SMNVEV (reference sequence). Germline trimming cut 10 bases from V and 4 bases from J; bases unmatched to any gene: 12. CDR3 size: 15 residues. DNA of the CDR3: TGTGCCACCTCCGGGACAGGGGAGTTTGGCACTGAAGCTTTCTTT. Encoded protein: CATSGTGEFGTEAFF.

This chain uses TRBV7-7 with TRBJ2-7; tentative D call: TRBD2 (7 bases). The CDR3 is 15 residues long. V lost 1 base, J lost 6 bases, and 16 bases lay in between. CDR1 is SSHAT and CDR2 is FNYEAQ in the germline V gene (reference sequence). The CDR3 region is CASSLDGGLSAEQYF. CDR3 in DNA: TGTGCCAGCAGCTTAGACGGGGGGCTGAGCGCCGAGCAGTACTTC.

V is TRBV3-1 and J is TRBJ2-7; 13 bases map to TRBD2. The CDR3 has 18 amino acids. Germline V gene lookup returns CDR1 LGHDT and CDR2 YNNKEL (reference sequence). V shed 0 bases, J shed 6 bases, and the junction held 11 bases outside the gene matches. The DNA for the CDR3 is TGTGCCAGCAGCCAAGATACCCTAGGACTAGCGGGAGATCGCGAGCAGTACTTC. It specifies CASSQDTLGLAGDREQYF.

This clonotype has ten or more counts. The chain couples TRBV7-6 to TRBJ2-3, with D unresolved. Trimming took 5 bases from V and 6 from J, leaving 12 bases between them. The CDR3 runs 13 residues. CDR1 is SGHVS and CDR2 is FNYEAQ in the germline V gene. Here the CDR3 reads CASSRKLGDTQYF. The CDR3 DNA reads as TGTGCCAGCAGCCGAAAACTTGGGGATACGCAGTATTTT.

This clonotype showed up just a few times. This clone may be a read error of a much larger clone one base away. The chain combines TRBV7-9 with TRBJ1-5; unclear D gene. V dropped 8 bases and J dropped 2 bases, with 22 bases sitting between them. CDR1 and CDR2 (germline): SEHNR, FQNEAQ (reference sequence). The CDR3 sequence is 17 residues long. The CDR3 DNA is TGTGCCAGCGGCCGTGACGGTGTGGATTTCGGCAATCAGCCCCAGCATTTT. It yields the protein CASGRDGVDFGNQPQHF. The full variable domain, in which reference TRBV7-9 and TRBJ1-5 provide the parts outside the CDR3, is DTGVSQNPRHKITKRGQNVTFRCDPISEHNRLYWYRQTLGQGPEFLTYFQNEAQLEKSRLLSDRFSAERPKGSFSTLEIQRTEQGDSAMYLCASGRDGVDFGNQPQHFGDGTRLSIL.

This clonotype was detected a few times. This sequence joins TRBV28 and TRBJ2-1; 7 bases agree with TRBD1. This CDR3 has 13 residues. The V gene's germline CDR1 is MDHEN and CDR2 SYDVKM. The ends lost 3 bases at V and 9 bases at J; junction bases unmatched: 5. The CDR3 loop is CASSFSGDSEQFF. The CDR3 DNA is TGTGCCAGCAGTTTTTCAGGGGACAGTGAGCAGTTCTTC.

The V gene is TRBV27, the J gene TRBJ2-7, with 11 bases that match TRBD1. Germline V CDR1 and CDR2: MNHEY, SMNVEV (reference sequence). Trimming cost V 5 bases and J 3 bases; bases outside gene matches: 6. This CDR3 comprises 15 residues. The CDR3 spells CASSLTGTGGYEQYF. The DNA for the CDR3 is TGTGCCAGCAGTCTAACCGGGACAGGGGGCTACGAGCAGTACTTC.

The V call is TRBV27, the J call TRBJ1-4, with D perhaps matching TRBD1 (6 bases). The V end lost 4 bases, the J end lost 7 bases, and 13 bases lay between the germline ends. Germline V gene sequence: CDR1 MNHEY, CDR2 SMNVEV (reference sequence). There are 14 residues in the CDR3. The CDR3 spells CASSWAGAPEKLFF. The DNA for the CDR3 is TGTGCCAGCAGTTGGGCGGGGGCGCCTGAAAAACTGTTTTTT.

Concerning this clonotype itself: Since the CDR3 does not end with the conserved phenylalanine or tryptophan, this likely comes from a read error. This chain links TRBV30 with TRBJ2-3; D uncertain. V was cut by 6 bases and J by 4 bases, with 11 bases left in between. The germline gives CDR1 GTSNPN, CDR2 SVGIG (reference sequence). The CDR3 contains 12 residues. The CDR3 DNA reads TGTGCCTGTGAACTACCCTCAGATACGCAGTATCTT. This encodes CACELPSDTQYL.

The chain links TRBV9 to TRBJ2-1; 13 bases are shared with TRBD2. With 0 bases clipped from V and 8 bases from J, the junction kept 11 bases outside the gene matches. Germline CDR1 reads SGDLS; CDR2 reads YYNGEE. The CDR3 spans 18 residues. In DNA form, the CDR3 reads TGTGCCAGCAGCGTAGACGTAGGACTAGCGGGGGTTTTCGATGAGCAGTTCTTC. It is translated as CASSVDVGLAGVFDEQFF.

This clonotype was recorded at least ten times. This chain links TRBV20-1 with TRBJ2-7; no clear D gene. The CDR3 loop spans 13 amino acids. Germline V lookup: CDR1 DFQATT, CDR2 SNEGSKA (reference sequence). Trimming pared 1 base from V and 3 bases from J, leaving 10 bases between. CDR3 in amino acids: CSARGTPYYEQYF. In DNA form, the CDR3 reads TGCAGTGCTAGAGGGACGCCTTACTACGAGCAGTACTTC.

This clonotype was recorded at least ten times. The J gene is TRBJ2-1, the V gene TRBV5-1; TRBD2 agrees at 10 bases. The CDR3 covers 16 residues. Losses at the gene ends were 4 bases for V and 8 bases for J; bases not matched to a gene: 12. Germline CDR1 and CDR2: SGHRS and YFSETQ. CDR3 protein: CASSLTVAGGPYEQFF. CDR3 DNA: TGCGCCAGCAGCCTGACAGTAGCGGGGGGTCCTTATGAGCAGTTCTTC.

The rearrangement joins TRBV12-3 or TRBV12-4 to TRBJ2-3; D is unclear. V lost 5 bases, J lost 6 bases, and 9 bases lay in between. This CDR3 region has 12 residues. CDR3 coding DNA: TGTGCCAGCAGTCCCAATTGGGATACGCAGTATTTT. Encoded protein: CASSPNWDTQYF.

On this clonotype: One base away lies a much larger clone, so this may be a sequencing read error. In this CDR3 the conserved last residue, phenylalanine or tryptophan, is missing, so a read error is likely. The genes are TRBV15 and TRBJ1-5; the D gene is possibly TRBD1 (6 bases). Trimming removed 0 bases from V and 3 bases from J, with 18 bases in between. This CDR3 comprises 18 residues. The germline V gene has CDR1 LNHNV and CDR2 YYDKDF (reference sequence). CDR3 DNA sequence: TGTGCCACCAGCAGAGATAGGGCTGGAAGGGACATCAATCAGCCCCAGCATCTT. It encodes CATSRDRAGRDINQPQHL.

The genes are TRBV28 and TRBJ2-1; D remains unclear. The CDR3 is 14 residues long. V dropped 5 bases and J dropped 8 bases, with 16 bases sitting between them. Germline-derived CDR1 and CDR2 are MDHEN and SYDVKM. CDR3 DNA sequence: TGTGCCAGCAGTCCACTCCGTGGGGTAGATGAGCAGTTCTTC. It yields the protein CASSPLRGVDEQFF.

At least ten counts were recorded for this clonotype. The DNA of the CDR3 is TGTGCCAGCTCAAGTACAGGAGATGAAGCTTTCTTT. Protein sequence: CASSSTGDEAFF. The chain recombines TRBV18 with TRBJ1-1; tentative D call: TRBD1 (5 bases). The ends were cut back, 5 bases at V and 7 bases at J, with 11 bases in the middle. The CDR3 has 12 amino acids. In germline, CDR1 is KGHSH, CDR2 LQKENI.

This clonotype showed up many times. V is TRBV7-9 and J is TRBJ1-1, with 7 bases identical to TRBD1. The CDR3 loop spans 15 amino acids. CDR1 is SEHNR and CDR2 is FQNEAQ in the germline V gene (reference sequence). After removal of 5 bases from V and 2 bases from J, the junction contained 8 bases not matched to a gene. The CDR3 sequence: CASSPRRGLNTEAFF. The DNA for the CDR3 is TGTGCCAGCAGCCCTCGGAGGGGGCTTAACACTGAAGCTTTCTTT.